Listed here are 28 T cell receptor beta chains from one sample, sequenced in a study of regulatory T cells in long-lasting Graves disease. Time point in this sample: newly diagnosed GD, antithyroid drugs for less than 3 months. PBMCs provided the RNA from which the TCR library was made. Construction of the TCR beta libraries employed iRepertoire HTBI primers in conjunction with Arm-PCR of CDR3 regions. TCRdb re-analysed the multiplex PCR reads in MiXCR, keeping a single row per CDR3 protein. The sample lists fewer than 650,000 distinct CDR3 sequences, around 15% occurring once. This same sample was also part of a study on T cells in Graves' hyperthyroidism and ophthalmopathy.

Sequences were derived from peripheral blood mononuclear cells (PBMCs), sampled at new diagnosis, from a patient treated with antithyroid drugs. These TCRs come from a woman aged 25 to 39 with Graves disease.

This clonotype was seen a handful of times. The rearrangement uses TRBV20-1 and TRBJ2-1; TRBD2 is a possible D gene (5 bases). The CDR3 covers 12 residues. In germline, CDR1 is DFQATT, CDR2 SNEGSKA (reference sequence). V was shortened by 2 bases and J by 8 bases, with 10 bases between the two germline ends. The CDR3 here is CSARFRRDEQFF. The CDR3 DNA sequence: TGCAGTGCTAGATTTCGGCGGGATGAGCAGTTCTTC.

This clonotype appeared many times. The V gene is TRBV28, the J gene TRBJ1-1; no firm D call. The V gene's germline CDR1 is MDHEN and CDR2 SYDVKM. V gave up 10 bases and J gave up 0 bases, with 6 bases separating them. The CDR3 sequence is 11 residues long. CDR3 region: CATAMNTEAFF. The DNA for the CDR3 is TGTGCCACCGCTATGAACACTGAAGCTTTCTTT.

This rearrangement joins TRBV7-2 to TRBJ2-3; 13 bases line up with TRBD2. Germline-derived CDR1 and CDR2 are SGHTA and FQGNSA. This CDR3 is 16 amino acids long. Trimming at V came to 4 bases and at J to 4 bases, leaving 5 bases not matched to a gene. The CDR3 spells CASSWTSGSSADTQYF. DNA for the CDR3: TGTGCCAGCAGCTGGACTAGCGGGAGTAGCGCAGATACGCAGTATTTT.

There are many counts of this clonotype. The J gene is TRBJ2-5, the V gene TRBV7-3; no reliable D call. V was cut by 2 bases and J by 2 bases, with 6 bases left in between. CDR1 and CDR2 (germline): SGHTA, FQGTGA. This CDR3 contains 13 residues. CDR3 in amino acids: CASSLRPQETQYF. CDR3 nucleotides: TGTGCCAGCAGCTTACGGCCTCAAGAGACCCAGTACTTC.

This clonotype appeared many times. This sequence joins TRBV28 and TRBJ1-1; 9 positions agree with TRBD1. V shed 8 bases, J shed 1 base, and the junction held 2 bases outside the gene matches. Germline lookup yields CDR1 MDHEN and CDR2 SYDVKM. The CDR3 length is 13 residues. The DNA for the CDR3 is TGTGCCAGCGCGGACAGGGGGAACACTGAAGCTTTCTTT. It encodes CASADRGNTEAFF.

The table lists this clonotype with many counts. The rearrangement joins TRBV2 to TRBJ2-5, with D perhaps being TRBD1 or TRBD2 (6 bases each). Germline CDR1 and CDR2: SNHLY and FYNNEI. The V end lost 6 bases, the J end lost 5 bases, and 16 bases lay between the germline ends. The CDR3 has 14 residues. This CDR3 is CASSPVLGGETQYF. The CDR3 DNA reads as TGTGCCAGCAGCCCGGTTTTGGGGGGCGAGACCCAGTACTTC.

This clonotype was seen ten or more times. The V call is TRBV7-2, the J call TRBJ2-1; 12 bases line up with TRBD1. Per the germline V gene, CDR1 is SGHTA and CDR2 is FQGNSA. V lost 0 bases, J lost 6 bases, and 15 bases stayed unmatched. This CDR3 contains 20 residues. The CDR3 nucleotides are TGTGCCAGCAGCTTAGCTGGGACAGGGGGCGCTGGGTCCCGAAGCAATGAGCAGTTCTTC. Its protein product is CASSLAGTGGAGSRSNEQFF.

This clonotype appeared a few times. The chain is built from TRBV5-8 and TRBJ1-2; D may be TRBD1 (5 bases). The CDR3 spans 15 residues. From germline, CDR1 is SGHTS and CDR2 YDEGEE. Between the trimmed V and J ends, which lost 4 bases and 8 bases, there was a span of 21 bases. CDR3 DNA sequence: TGTGCCAGCAGCCCCGACACCGTGAGGGGTGGCGGCTACACCTTC. Protein product: CASSPDTVRGGGYTF. Together with reference TRBV5-8 and TRBJ1-2, the CDR3 gives the full variable domain: EAGVTQSPTHLIKTRGQQATLRCSPISGHTSVYWYQQALGLGLQFLLWYDEGEERNRGNFPPRFSGRQFPNYSSELNVNALELEDSALYLCASSPDTVRGGGYTFGSGTRLTVV.

This clonotype was found a few times. The V gene is TRBV20-1, the J gene TRBJ2-5; 16 bases agree with TRBD2. The CDR3 length is 15 residues. Germline CDR1 reads DFQATT; CDR2 reads SNEGSKA (reference sequence). The J segment lost 5 bases and the V segment lost 7 bases, leaving 7 bases of the junction unmatched. For the CDR3, the DNA is TGCAGTGTTGGGACTAGCGGGAGGGGAGGGGAGACCCAGTACTTC. This codes for CSVGTSGRGGETQYF.

V is TRBV5-1 and J is TRBJ2-5; 11 nucleotides align to TRBD2. With 0 bases clipped from V and 5 bases from J, the junction kept 18 bases outside the gene matches. Germline values: CDR1 SGHRS, CDR2 YFSETQ. This CDR3 region has 20 residues. CDR3 sequence reads: CASSLVSASGTSGSRETQYF. For the CDR3, the DNA is TGCGCCAGCAGCTTGGTATCCGCCTCCGGGACTAGCGGATCCAGGGAGACCCAGTACTTC.

This clonotype appeared a few times. For the CDR3, the DNA is TGTGCCAGCAGCACTACGATCCTCAGGGGTGGCGAGCAGTACTTC. Translation gives CASSTTILRGGEQYF. This chain joins TRBV7-2 and TRBJ2-7; TRBD1 is a possible D gene (6 bases). This CDR3 region has 15 residues. Germline V lookup: CDR1 SGHTA, CDR2 FQGNSA. V was clipped by 5 bases and J by 6 bases, with 20 bases between them.

This clonotype was picked up a small number of times. V is TRBV7-9 and J is TRBJ2-1; maybe TRBD1 (6 bases). V gave up 1 base and J gave up 5 bases, with 12 bases separating them. The CDR3 totals 15 residues. CDR1 and CDR2 from the germline V gene are SEHNR and FQNEAQ (reference sequence). CDR3 DNA sequence: TGTGCCAGCAGCTTAGGACGGTGGGGGCACAATGAGCAGTTCTTC. It yields the protein CASSLGRWGHNEQFF. Together with reference TRBV7-9 and TRBJ2-1, the CDR3 gives the full variable domain: DTGVSQNPRHKITKRGQNVTFRCDPISEHNRLYWYRQTLGQGPEFLTYFQNEAQLEKSRLLSDRFSAERPKGSFSTLEIQRTEQGDSAMYLCASSLGRWGHNEQFFGPGTRLTVL.

This clonotype was observed at least ten times. The rearrangement joins TRBV7-8 to TRBJ1-1; 7 bases are a match to TRBD1. CDR1 is SGHVS, CDR2 FQNEAQ, per germline. V lost 2 bases, J lost 1 base, and 7 bases stayed unmatched. The CDR3 is 16 residues long. The CDR3, as DNA: TGTGCCAGCAGCTTACCCCGGACAGGAGGGAACACTGAAGCTTTCTTT. Its protein product is CASSLPRTGGNTEAFF.

This clonotype was observed many times. The V and J genes are TRBV2 and TRBJ1-2; 8 nucleotides match TRBD1. Germline CDR1 reads SNHLY; CDR2 reads FYNNEI. J lost 8 bases, V lost 1 base, and 6 bases had no gene match. CDR3 length: 14 residues. The CDR3 here is CASSEDQGAFGYTF. The CDR3 bases are TGTGCCAGCAGTGAAGATCAGGGGGCGTTCGGCTACACCTTC.

This clonotype showed up many times. This sequence joins TRBV7-6 and TRBJ1-1; tentatively, D is TRBD1 (5 bases). V lost 5 bases and J lost 3, with 16 bases in between. Looked up from germline, CDR1 is SGHVS and CDR2 is FNYEAQ. CDR3 length equals 15 residues. The CDR3 region is CASSPRGGVDTEAFF. CDR3 bases: TGTGCCAGCAGCCCGCGGGGGGGGGTCGACACTGAAGCTTTCTTT.

The table lists this clonotype with a few counts. This chain uses TRBV9 with TRBJ2-7, with 7 positions matching TRBD1. J was trimmed by 5 bases and V by 4 bases; bases with no gene match: 9. This CDR3 region has 14 residues. CDR1 and CDR2 (germline): SGDLS, YYNGEE. The CDR3 protein is CASSPRQGINEQYF. The CDR3 DNA reads TGTGCCAGCAGCCCGAGACAGGGTATCAACGAGCAGTACTTC.

The chain employs TRBV29-1 and TRBJ1-1; the D is unclear. The CDR3 consists of 11 residues. CDR1 is SQVTM and CDR2 is ANQGSEA in the germline V gene. The ends were cut back, 4 bases at V and 3 bases at J, with 6 bases in the middle. DNA of the CDR3: TGCAGCGTTGGCATAGACACTGAAGCTTTCTTT. This translates into CSVGIDTEAFF.

The table lists this clonotype with many counts. The chain recombines TRBV2 with TRBJ1-2; weak D call: TRBD1 (5 bases). The CDR3 is 14 residues long. V was trimmed by 7 bases and J by 2 bases, leaving 14 bases between them. Germline loops: CDR1 SNHLY, CDR2 FYNNEI. CDR3 protein: CASKLQGPNYGYTF. The CDR3 DNA reads TGTGCCAGCAAGCTCCAGGGTCCGAACTATGGCTACACCTTC.

There are many counts of this clonotype. This chain links TRBV28 with TRBJ1-1; D might be TRBD1 (5 bases). Deletions cut 8 bases from V and 8 bases from J, with 27 bases between. This CDR3 is built from 16 residues. Per germline, CDR1 MDHEN and CDR2 SYDVKM. CDR3 nucleotide sequence: TGTGCCAGCGATTCAGGACCTATCAACCAGGGCGACGAAGCTTTCTTT. This encodes CASDSGPINQGDEAFF. Full variable domain (missing parts from reference TRBV28 and TRBJ1-1): DVKVTQSSRYLVKRTGEKVFLECVQDMDHENMFWYRQDPGLGLRLIYFSYDVKMKEKGDIPEGYSVSREKKERFSLILESASTNQTSMYLCASDSGPINQGDEAFFGQGTRLTVV.

This rearrangement joins TRBV20-1 to TRBJ2-1; 7 nucleotides align to TRBD2. The CDR3 spans 17 residues. Losses at the gene ends were 0 bases for V and 8 bases for J; bases not matched to a gene: 16. Per germline, CDR1 DFQATT and CDR2 SNEGSKA (reference sequence). The DNA for the CDR3 is TGCAGTGCTAGAGATCATACTAGCGAATCTCTGAGGTATGAGCAGTTCTTC. This encodes CSARDHTSESLRYEQFF.

V usage is TRBV7-3 and J usage is TRBJ2-5; 7 bases align to TRBD1. The CDR3 consists of 15 residues. CDR1 SGHTA and CDR2 FQGTGA come from the germline V gene. The V gene end was trimmed by 1 base and the J gene end by 2 bases; junction bases not matched to a gene: 4. CDR3 bases: TGTGCCAGCAGCTTAAGACAGGGTATTCAAGAGACCCAGTACTTC. Protein: CASSLRQGIQETQYF.

In this sample, this clonotype turned up many times. The chain uses TRBV20-1 and TRBJ2-7; 8 bases are a match to TRBD1. Germline V gene lookup returns CDR1 DFQATT and CDR2 SNEGSKA (reference sequence). The CDR3 totals 15 residues. V dropped 5 bases and J dropped 5; count of bases not matched to a gene: 14. The CDR3 protein is CSAPEFLDRANEQYF. CDR3 DNA sequence: TGCAGTGCTCCAGAGTTCTTGGACAGGGCCAACGAGCAGTACTTC.

This clonotype has only a few counts. The gene calls are TRBV5-6 and TRBJ2-5, with D perhaps matching TRBD2 (5 bases). Germline V CDR1 and CDR2: SGHDT, YYEEEE. The length of the CDR3 is 16 residues. Deletions cut 1 base from V and 5 bases from J, with 18 bases between. The CDR3 spells CASSLSSSSGWETQYF. The CDR3 DNA reads as TGTGCCAGCAGCTTGTCTAGCTCATCGGGCTGGGAGACCCAGTACTTC. Full variable domain (rest looked up from reference TRBV5-6 and TRBJ2-5): DAGVTQSPTHLIKTRGQQVTLRCSPKSGHDTVSWYQQALGQGPQFIFQYYEEEERQRGNFPDRFSGHQFPNYSSELNVNALLLGDSALYLCASSLSSSSGWETQYFGPGTRLLVL.

This clonotype was counted many times. The chain carries TRBV29-1 and TRBJ2-7, with unresolved D. The CDR3 has 12 residues. V shed 5 bases and J shed 5 bases, with 13 bases lying between them. Germline V gene data show CDR1 as SQVTM and CDR2 as ANQGSEA. CDR3 loop: CSVSISVHEQYF. In DNA form, the CDR3 reads TGCAGCGTTTCCATCTCGGTCCACGAGCAGTACTTC.

This clonotype was recorded at least ten times. The chain uses TRBV28 and TRBJ2-2; D remains ambiguous. The length of the CDR3 is 12 residues. The V end was cut by 6 bases, the J end by 7 bases, with 9 bases between. Germline CDR1 MDHEN, CDR2 SYDVKM. CDR3 sequence reads: CASRASNGELFF. In DNA form, the CDR3 reads TGTGCCAGCAGAGCTTCTAACGGGGAGCTGTTTTTT.

J is TRBJ2-7 and V is TRBV5-1, with TRBD2 identical over 14 bases. Germline-derived CDR1 and CDR2 are SGHRS and YFSETQ. This CDR3 comprises 15 residues. Trimming took 8 bases from V and 3 from J; bases not matched to a gene: 7. This CDR3 is CASRLAGGSFYEQYF. The DNA for the CDR3 is TGCGCCAGTCGACTAGCGGGAGGGTCTTTCTACGAGCAGTACTTC.

This clonotype was seen many times. The rearrangement links TRBV24-1 to TRBJ1-1, with TRBD1 identical over 7 bases. V was clipped by 9 bases and J by 1 base; unmatched bases: 10. Germline CDR1 and CDR2: KGHDR and SFDVKD. The CDR3 loop spans 15 amino acids. The DNA of the CDR3 is TGTGCCACCCGGACAGGCCCCTTGGGGAACACTGAAGCTTTCTTT. Translated, it gives CATRTGPLGNTEAFF.

As to this clonotype: A much larger clone lies one base from this, so it may be a read error. The CDR3 ends on some other residue instead of the conserved phenylalanine or tryptophan, so this is likely a read error. This chain joins TRBV13 and TRBJ2-1; a possible D gene is TRBD1 (6 bases). In germline, CDR1 is PRHDT, CDR2 FYEKMQ (reference sequence). This CDR3 has 15 residues. With 5 bases removed from V and 2 bases from J, the gap between germline ends came to 13 bases. In nucleotides, the CDR3 is TGTGCCAGCAGCCCAAACAGGGCCCCCTACAATGAGCAGTTCCTC. Amino acid sequence: CASSPNRAPYNEQFL.